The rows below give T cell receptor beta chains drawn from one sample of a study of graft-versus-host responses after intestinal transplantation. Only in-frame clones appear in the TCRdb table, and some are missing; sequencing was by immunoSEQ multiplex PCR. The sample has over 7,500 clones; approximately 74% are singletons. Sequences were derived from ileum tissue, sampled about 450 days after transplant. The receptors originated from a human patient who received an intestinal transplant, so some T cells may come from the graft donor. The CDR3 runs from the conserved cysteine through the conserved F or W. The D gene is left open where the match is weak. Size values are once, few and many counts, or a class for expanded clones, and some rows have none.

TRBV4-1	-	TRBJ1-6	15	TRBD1	CASSQDRDSNSPLHF	TGCGCCAGCAGCCAAGATCGGGACAGCAATTCACCCCTCCACTTT
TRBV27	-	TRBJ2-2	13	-	CASSPINTGELFF	TGTGCCAGCAGTCCTATTAACACCGGGGAGCTGTTTTTT
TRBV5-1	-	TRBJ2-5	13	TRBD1	CASSFTGGETQYF	TGCGCCAGCAGCTTCACAGGGGGAGAGACCCAGTACTTC
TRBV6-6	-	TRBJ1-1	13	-	CASSYEGRTEAFF	TGTGCCAGCAGTTACGAGGGCAGGACTGAAGCTTTCTTT
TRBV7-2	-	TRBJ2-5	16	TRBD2	CASSAPGLAGAETQYF	TGTGCCAGCAGCGCACCGGGACTAGCGGGGGCGGAGACCCAGTACTTC
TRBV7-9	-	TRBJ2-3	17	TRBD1	CASSLGRDRGGTDTQYF	TGTGCCAGCAGCTTAGGCCGGGACAGGGGGGGCACAGATACGCAGTATTTT
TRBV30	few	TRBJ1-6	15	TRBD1	CACRQGASYNSPLHF	TGTGCCTGTCGACAGGGGGCCTCCTATAATTCACCCCTCCACTTT
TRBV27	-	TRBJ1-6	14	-	CATTYRLGNSPLHF	TGTGCCACCACATACAGGTTAGGCAATTCACCCCTCCACTTT
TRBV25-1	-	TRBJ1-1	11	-	CASAGNTEAFF	TGTGCCAGCGCAGGGAACACTGAAGCTTTCTTT
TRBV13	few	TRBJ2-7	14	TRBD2	CASSLSGGTYEQYF	TGTGCCAGCAGCTTGAGCGGGGGAACCTACGAGCAGTACTTC
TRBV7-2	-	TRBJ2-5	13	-	CASSRTYQETQYF	TGTGCCAGCAGCCGGACTTACCAAGAGACCCAGTACTTC
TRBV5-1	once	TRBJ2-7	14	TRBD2	CASSVSGVSYEQYF	TGCGCCAGCAGCGTTAGCGGGGTCTCCTACGAGCAGTACTTC
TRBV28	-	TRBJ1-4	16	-	CASSSRLADQNEKLFF	TGTGCCAGCAGTTCCAGGTTGGCTGACCAGAATGAAAAACTGTTTTTT
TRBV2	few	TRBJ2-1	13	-	CASSDYTANEQFF	TGTGCCAGCAGTGACTACACCGCCAATGAGCAGTTCTTC
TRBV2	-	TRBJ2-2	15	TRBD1	CASSEDRGGTGELFF	TGTGCCAGCAGTGAGGACAGGGGGGGAACCGGGGAGCTGTTTTTT
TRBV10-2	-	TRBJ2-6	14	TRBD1	CPMGQPSGANVLTF	TGCCCGATGGGACAGCCCTCTGGGGCCAACGTCCTGACTTTC
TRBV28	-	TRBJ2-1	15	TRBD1	CASSSPGQGYNEQFF	TGTGCCAGCAGTTCCCCGGGACAGGGCTACAATGAGCAGTTCTTC
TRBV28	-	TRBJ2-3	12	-	CASNDRTDTQYF	TGTGCCAGCAACGACAGAACAGATACGCAGTATTTT
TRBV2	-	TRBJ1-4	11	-	CAIALNEKLFF	TGTGCCATCGCCTTAAATGAAAAACTGTTTTTT
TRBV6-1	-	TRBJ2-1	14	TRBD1	CASRTGQGSGEQFF	TGTGCCAGCAGAACGGGACAGGGAAGTGGGGAGCAGTTCTTC
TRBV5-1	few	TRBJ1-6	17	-	CASSLEGGNSYNSPLHF	TGCGCCAGCAGCTTGGAGGGCGGTAACTCCTATAATTCACCCCTCCACTTT
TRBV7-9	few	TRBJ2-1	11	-	CASTSGDEQFF	TGTGCCAGCACCTCGGGCGATGAGCAGTTCTTC